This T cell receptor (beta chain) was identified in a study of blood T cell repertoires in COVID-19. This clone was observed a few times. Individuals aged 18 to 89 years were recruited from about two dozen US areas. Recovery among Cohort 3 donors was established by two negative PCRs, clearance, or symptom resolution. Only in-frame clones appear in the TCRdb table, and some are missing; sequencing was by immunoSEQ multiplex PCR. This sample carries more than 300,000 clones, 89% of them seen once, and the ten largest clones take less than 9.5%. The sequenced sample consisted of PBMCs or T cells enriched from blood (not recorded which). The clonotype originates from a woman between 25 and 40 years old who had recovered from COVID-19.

CDR3 loop: CASSPSTGKAGYGYTF. The DNA of the CDR3 is TGTGCCAGCAGCCCGTCGACAGGGAAGGCGGGGTATGGCTACACCTTC. The chain is built from TRBV7-3 and TRBJ1-2; 7 bases align to TRBD1. The length of the CDR3 is 16 residues. V was pared by 5 bases and J by 5 bases, with 14 bases of the junction left unmatched. CDR1 and CDR2 (germline): SGHTA, FQGTGA.